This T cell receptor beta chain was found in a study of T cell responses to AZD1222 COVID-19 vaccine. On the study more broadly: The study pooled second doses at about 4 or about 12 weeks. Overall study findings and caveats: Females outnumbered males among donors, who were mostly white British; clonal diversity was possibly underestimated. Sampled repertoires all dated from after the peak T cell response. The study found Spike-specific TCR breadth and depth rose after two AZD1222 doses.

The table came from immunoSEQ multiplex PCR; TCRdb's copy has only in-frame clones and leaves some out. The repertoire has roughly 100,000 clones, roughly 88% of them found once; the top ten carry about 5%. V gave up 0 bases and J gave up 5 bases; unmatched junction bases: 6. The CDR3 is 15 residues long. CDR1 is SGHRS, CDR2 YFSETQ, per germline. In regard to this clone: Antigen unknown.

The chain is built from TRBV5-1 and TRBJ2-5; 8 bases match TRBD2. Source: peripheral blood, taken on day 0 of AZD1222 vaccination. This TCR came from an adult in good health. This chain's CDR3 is CASSLDGLALETQYF. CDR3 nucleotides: TGCGCCAGCAGCTTGGATGGACTAGCTTTGGAGACCCAGTACTTC.